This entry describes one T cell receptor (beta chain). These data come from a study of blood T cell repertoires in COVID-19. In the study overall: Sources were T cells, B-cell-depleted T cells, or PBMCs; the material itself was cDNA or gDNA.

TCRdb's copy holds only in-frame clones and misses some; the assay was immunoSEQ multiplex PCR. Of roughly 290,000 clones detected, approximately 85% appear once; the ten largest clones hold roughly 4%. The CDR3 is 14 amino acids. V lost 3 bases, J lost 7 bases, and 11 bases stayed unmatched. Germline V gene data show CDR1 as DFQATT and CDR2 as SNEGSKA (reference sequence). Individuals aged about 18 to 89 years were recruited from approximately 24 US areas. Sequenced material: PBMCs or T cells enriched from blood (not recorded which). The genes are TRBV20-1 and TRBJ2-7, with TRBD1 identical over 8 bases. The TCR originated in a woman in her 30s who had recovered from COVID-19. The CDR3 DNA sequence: TGCAGTGCTAGTGGTGACAGGGGTTTGTGGGAGCAGTACTTC. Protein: CSASGDRGLWEQYF.